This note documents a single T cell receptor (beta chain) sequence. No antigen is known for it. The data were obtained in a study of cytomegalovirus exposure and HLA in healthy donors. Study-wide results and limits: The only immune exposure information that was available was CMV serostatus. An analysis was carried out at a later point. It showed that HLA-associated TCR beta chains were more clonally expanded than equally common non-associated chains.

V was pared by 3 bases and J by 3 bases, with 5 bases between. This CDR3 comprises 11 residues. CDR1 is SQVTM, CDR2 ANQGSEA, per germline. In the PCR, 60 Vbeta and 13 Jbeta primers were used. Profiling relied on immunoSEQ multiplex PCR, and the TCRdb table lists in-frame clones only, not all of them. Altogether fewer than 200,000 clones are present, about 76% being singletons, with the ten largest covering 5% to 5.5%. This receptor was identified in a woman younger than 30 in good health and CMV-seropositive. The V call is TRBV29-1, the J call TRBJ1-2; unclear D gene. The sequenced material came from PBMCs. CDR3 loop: CSVDLDYGYTF. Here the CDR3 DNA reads TGCAGCGTTGACTTAGACTATGGCTACACCTTC.